This TCR beta chain came from a study of CD8+CD57+ T cells in acquired aplastic anemia. Points on this clonotype: The antigen remains unidentified.

TCR beta VDJ and CDR3 profiles were obtained from a genomic DNA template. TCRdb re-called the reads with MiXCR, one entry per CDR3 protein. Among roughly 180,000 distinct CDR3 sequences listed, 48% were seen once. Those patients picked for sequencing had displayed CD8+CD57+ cell expansion on flow cytometry. The patients all had a severe acquired aplastic anemia diagnosis. Findings of the study overall: It was found that approximately 29 CD8+ CDR3 sequences were shared between patients and controls.

The germline V gene has CDR1 ENHRY and CDR2 SYGVKD. The CDR3 spans 17 residues. Material for sequencing was sorted CD4+, CD8+, or CD8+CD57+ T cells (not recorded which) from PBMCs. J is TRBJ2-1 and V is TRBV10-3; 9 bases map to TRBD2. The end of the DNA aligns better with TRBJ2-3, so the J call may be wrong. The sequence derives from a human donor with aplastic anemia. The CDR3 is CAINPAGGLSSYNEQYF. DNA of the CDR3: TGTGCCATCAATCCAGCGGGGGGCCTCAGCTCCTACAATGAGCAGTATTTT.